This T cell receptor (beta chain) was retrieved from a study of T cells in women clearing cervical HPV infection. The CDR3 length is 12 residues. Between the trimmed V and J ends, which lost 4 bases and 5 bases, there was a span of 12 bases. Per the germline V gene, CDR1 is SQVTM and CDR2 is ANQGSEA. TCRdb keeps only in-frame clones here, not all; method: immunoSEQ multiplex PCR. Its table records about 16,000 clones. As regards this clone: The sequenced fragment ends 3 residues before the CDR3 boundary, so the rest is inferred from the germline J gene.

This receptor was identified in a woman aged 18 to 75 with a cervical HPV16 infection that either progressed to CIN3+ or cleared (not recorded which). The J gene is TRBJ2-7, the V gene TRBV29-1; D is undetermined. The material sequenced was blood buffy coat. The CDR3 spells CSVVADSNEQYF. The CDR3 DNA, read in part, is TGCAGCGTTGTCGCGGATTCCAACGAG.